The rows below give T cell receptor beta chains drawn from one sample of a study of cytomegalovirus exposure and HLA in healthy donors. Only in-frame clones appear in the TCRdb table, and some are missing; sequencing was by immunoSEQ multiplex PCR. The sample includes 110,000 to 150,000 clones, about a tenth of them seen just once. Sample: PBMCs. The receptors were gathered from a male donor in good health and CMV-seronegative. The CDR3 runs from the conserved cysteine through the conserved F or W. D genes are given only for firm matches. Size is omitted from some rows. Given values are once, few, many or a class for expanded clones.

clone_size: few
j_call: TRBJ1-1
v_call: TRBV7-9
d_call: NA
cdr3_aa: CASSSRAADTEAFF
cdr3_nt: TGTGCCAGCAGCTCCCGCGCCGCTGACACTGAAGCTTTCTTT

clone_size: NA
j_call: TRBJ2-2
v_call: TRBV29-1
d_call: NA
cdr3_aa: CSVDEGDTGELFF
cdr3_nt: TGCAGCGTCGACGAGGGGGACACCGGGGAGCTGTTTTTT

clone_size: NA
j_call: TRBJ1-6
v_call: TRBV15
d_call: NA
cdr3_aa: CATSRVEGYNSPLHF
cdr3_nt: TGTGCCACCAGCAGAGTTGAGGGATACAATTCACCCCTCCACTTT

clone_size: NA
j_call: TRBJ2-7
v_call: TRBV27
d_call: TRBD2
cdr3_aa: CASSFGGVPYEQYF
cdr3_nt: TGTGCCAGCAGTTTTGGGGGGGTCCCATACGAGCAGTACTTC

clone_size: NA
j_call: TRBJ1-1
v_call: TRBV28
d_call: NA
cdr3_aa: CASTPPLSEAFF
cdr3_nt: TGTGCCAGCACCCCCCCCCTCTCTGAAGCTTTCTTT

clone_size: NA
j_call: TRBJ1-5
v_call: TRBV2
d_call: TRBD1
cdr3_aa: CASTGTALIHNQPQHF
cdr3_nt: TGTGCCAGCACCGGGACAGCCCTCATTCACAATCAGCCCCAGCATTTT

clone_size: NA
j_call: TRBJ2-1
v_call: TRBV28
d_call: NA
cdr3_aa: CASGASGGRSYNEQFF
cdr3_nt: TGTGCCAGCGGGGCGTCCGGGGGGCGGTCCTACAATGAGCAGTTCTTC

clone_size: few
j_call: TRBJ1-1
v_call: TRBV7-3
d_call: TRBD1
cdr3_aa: CASSRSAGGEAEAFF
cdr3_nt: TGTGCCAGCAGCCGTTCGGCAGGGGGCGAAGCTGAAGCTTTCTTT

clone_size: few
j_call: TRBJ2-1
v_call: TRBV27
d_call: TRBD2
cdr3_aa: CASSYPGGFYNEQFF
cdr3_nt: TGTGCCAGCAGTTACCCGGGGGGATTCTACAATGAGCAGTTCTTC

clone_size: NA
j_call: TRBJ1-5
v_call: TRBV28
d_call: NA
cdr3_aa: CASSFWGGDQPQHF
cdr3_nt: TGTGCCAGCAGTTTCTGGGGCGGGGATCAGCCCCAGCATTTT

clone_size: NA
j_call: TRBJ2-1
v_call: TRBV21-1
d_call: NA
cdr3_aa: CASSHRSRQGGYNEQFF
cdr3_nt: TGTGCCAGCAGCCACCGTAGCAGGCAGGGGGGCTACAATGAGCAGTTCTTC

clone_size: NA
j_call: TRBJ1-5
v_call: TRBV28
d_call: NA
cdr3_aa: CASGGHPMSNQPQHF
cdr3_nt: TGTGCCAGCGGGGGACACCCTATGAGCAATCAGCCCCAGCATTTT

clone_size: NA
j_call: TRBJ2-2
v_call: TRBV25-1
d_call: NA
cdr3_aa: CASSGTWALGKRSGELFF
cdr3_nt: TGTGCCAGCAGCGGAACCTGGGCACTAGGGAAGCGGTCGGGGGAGCTGTTTTTT

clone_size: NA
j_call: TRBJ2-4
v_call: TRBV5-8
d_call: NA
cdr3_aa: CASSQELAKNIQYF
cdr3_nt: TGTGCCAGCAGCCAGGAACTAGCCAAAAACATTCAGTACTTC

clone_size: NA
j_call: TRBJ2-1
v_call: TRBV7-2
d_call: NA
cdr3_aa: CASIPRQAAYNEQFF
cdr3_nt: TGTGCCAGCATCCCACGGCAGGCCGCTTACAATGAGCAGTTCTTC

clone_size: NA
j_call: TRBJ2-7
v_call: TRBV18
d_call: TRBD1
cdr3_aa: CASSPGTADYEQYF
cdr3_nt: TGTGCCAGCTCACCAGGGACAGCCGACTACGAGCAGTACTTC

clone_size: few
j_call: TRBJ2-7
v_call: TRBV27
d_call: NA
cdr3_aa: CASSLGPLAEGDEQYF
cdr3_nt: TGTGCCAGCAGTTTAGGTCCGCTAGCGGAGGGGGACGAGCAGTACTTC

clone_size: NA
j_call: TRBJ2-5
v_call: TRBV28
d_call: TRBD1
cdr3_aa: CASRGQGFFLETQYF
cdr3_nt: TGTGCCAGCAGGGGACAGGGGTTTTTCCTGGAGACCCAGTACTTC